This TCR beta chain was observed in a study of CD8 T cells in Susac syndrome. This clonotype was seen more than once but under ten times. After extraction with the RNeasy kit, roughly 0.45 to 1 ug of the RNA was reverse transcribed using random hexamers. TCRdb ran MiXCR on the immunoSEQ multiplex PCR reads and lists one entry per CDR3 protein. This sample has roughly 100,000 distinct CDR3 sequences, with approximately 94% found just once. TEMRA cells were FACS-enriched, with CD8+ and CD4+ T cells isolated negatively. The germline V and J ends were trimmed by 5 bases and 0 bases, with 8 bases remaining between them. From germline, CDR1 is SGHAT and CDR2 FQDESV (reference sequence). The CDR3 contains 13 residues.

V is TRBV11-1 and J is TRBJ2-7, with D possibly being TRBD1 or TRBD2 (5 bases each). The receptor's source is a human donor with Susac syndrome. The sequenced sample was CD8+ T cells from PBMCs. This CDR3 is CASSPGPSYEQYF. CDR3 coding DNA: TGTGCCAGCAGCCCGGGACCCTCCTACGAGCAGTACTTC.